The clone carrying this T cell receptor (beta chain) was observed at least ten times. Antigen unknown. TCRdb called the reads again in MiXCR, with one record for every CDR3 protein. This table holds 150,000 to 200,000 distinct CDR3 sequences, 8% to 10% found once. This entry belongs to a study of T cell repertoires in cytomegalovirus infection. Overall study results and limits: Carriers of CMV plus the relevant HLA were identified by cumulative public TCR beta family frequency.

Losses at the gene ends were 6 bases for V and 10 bases for J; bases not matched to a gene: 9. Germline CDR1 MNHNS, CDR2 SASEGT. The CDR3 consists of 14 residues. The gene calls are TRBV6-1 and TRBJ1-6; TRBD1 aligns across 7 bases. Sequencing was performed on PBMCs. The receptor comes from a human donor in good health (CMV status not recorded). Some clones in this sample may be carry-over from other donors' samples. The CDR3 sequence: CASSYTGVNSPLHF. The DNA for the CDR3 is TGTGCCAGCAGCTATACAGGGGTAAACTCACCCCTCCACTTT.